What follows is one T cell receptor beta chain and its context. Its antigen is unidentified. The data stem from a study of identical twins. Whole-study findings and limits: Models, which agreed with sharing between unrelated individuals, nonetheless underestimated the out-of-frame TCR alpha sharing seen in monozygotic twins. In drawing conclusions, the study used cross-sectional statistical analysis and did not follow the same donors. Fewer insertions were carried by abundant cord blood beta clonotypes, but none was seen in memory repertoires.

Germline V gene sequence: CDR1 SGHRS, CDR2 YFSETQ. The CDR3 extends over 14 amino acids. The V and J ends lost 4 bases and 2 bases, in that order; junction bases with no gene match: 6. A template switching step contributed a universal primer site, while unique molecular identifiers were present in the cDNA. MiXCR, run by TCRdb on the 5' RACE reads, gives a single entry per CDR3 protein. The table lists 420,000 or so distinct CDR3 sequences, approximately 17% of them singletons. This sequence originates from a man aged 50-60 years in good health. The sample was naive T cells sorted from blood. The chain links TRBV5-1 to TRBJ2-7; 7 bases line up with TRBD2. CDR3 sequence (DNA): TGCGCCAGCAGCCCCGGGGGGATAGCCTACGAGCAGTACTTC. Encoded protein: CASSPGGIAYEQYF.